One and the same sample provided the 27 T cell receptor beta chains below, sequenced in a study of blood T cell repertoires in COVID-19. Sequencing was performed with immunoSEQ multiplex PCR; in TCRdb, only in-frame clones are kept and a portion is missing. The table includes approximately 210,000 clones, around nine tenths detected once. Sequences were obtained from peripheral blood. The source is a man in his forties with acute or convalescent COVID-19.

The V call is TRBV6-6, the J call TRBJ2-1; the D is unclear. V shed 7 bases and J shed 8 bases, with 18 bases lying between them. The germline V gene encodes CDR1 MNHNY and CDR2 SVGAGI (reference sequence). This CDR3 comprises 14 residues. The CDR3 reads CASTRMTPWDEQFF. DNA for the CDR3: TGTGCCAGCACCCGTATGACACCCTGGGATGAGCAGTTCTTC.

In the case of this clone: An end of the junction differs from the germline gene, which may be a read error. The chain has TRBV5-6 and TRBJ1-1, with D possibly matching TRBD1 (6 bases). This CDR3 region has 13 residues. The germline V gene has CDR1 SGHDT and CDR2 YYEEEE. In DNA form, the CDR3 reads TGTGCCAGCAGCTTGGGTGGGGGGGCTGACGCTTTCTTT. The encoded protein is CASSLGGGADAFF.

The rearrangement joins TRBV3-1 (or the pseudogene TRBV3-2) to TRBJ1-4; 7 bases are a match to TRBD1. With V trimmed by 5 bases and J by 7 bases, 10 bases remained unmatched. This CDR3 contains 15 residues. Germline assignment: CDR1 LGHDT and CDR2 YNNKEL (reference sequence). The DNA of the CDR3 is TGTGCCAGCAGCGCGCGCACAGGGGAAGGTGAAAAACTGTTTTTT. Translating it yields CASSARTGEGEKLFF.

The chain links TRBV7-3 to TRBJ2-2; D might be TRBD2 (6 bases). The V gene's germline CDR1 is SGHTA and CDR2 FQGTGA. Between the trimmed V and J ends, which lost 5 bases and 4 bases, there was a span of 20 bases. The CDR3 contains 17 residues. CDR3 DNA sequence: TGTGCCAGCAGCCCCACCTCGCGCGGGACGGGCACCGGGGAGCTGTTTTTT. It encodes CASSPTSRGTGTGELFF.

J is TRBJ1-5 and V is TRBV30, with TRBD1 as a possible D gene (6 bases). Germline assignment: CDR1 GTSNPN and CDR2 SVGIG (reference sequence). This CDR3 comprises 16 residues. Trimming stripped 2 bases from V and 0 bases from J, with 14 bases between. The CDR3 DNA follows: TGTGCCTGGAGTCTGGCGGGGGGCTATAGCAATCAGCCCCAGCATTTT. Its protein is CAWSLAGGYSNQPQHF.

V gene TRBV29-1 combines with J gene TRBJ2-3; a weak D match, TRBD1 (6 bases). Deletions cut 6 bases from V and 4 bases from J, with 26 bases between. Germline loops: CDR1 SQVTM, CDR2 ANQGSEA. The CDR3 runs to 17 residues. The DNA for the CDR3 is TGCAGCGTCCTACTAGTCGACAGGCCCTACCACCCAGATACGCAGTATTTT. This sequence encodes CSVLLVDRPYHPDTQYF.

This clone was observed at least ten times. The chain is built from TRBV4-3 and TRBJ1-5; no clear D. Germline V gives CDR1 LGHNA, CDR2 YSLEER. Trimming shortened V by 0 bases and J by 4 bases, and 7 bases separated the two germline ends. The CDR3 covers 14 residues. CDR3 nucleotides: TGCGCCAGCAGCCAAGATCGGGGAAATCAGCCCCAGCATTTT. Residues: CASSQDRGNQPQHF.

The CDR3 sequence is CASSYGTGWPEAFF. The CDR3, as DNA: TGTGCCAGCAGTTACGGGACAGGGTGGCCTGAAGCTTTCTTT. The V gene is TRBV6-2 or TRBV6-3, the J gene TRBJ1-1; 9 bases align to TRBD1. V gave up 2 bases and J gave up 6 bases; unmatched junction bases: 4. The CDR3 totals 14 residues. CDR1 is MNHEY, CDR2 SVGEGT, per germline.

This chain joins TRBV19 and TRBJ2-2, with D perhaps matching TRBD2 (6 bases). V dropped 5 bases and J dropped 6 bases, with 16 bases sitting between them. CDR3 length equals 15 residues. Germline V gene sequence: CDR1 LNHDA, CDR2 SQIVND (reference sequence). The CDR3: CASSPREKPPGELFF. The CDR3 nucleotides read TGTGCCAGTAGTCCTCGGGAGAAACCACCCGGGGAGCTGTTTTTT.

This clone was counted a few times. The chain joins TRBV5-1 to TRBJ1-2; D is unresolved. V dropped 0 bases and J dropped 5 bases, with 17 bases sitting between them. Per the germline V gene, CDR1 is SGHRS and CDR2 is YFSETQ. This CDR3 spans 16 amino acids. The CDR3 nucleotides are TGCGCCAGCAGCTTGGGTCTGGGCCTGATTCGGTATGGCTACACCTTC. It is translated as CASSLGLGLIRYGYTF.

CDR3 residues: CASSAGGDSGANVLTF. CDR3 bases: TGTGCCAGCAGTGCTGGGGGGGACTCTGGGGCCAACGTCCTGACTTTC. The V gene is TRBV25-1, the J gene TRBJ2-6, with 7 bases identical to TRBD2. Trimming removed 4 bases from V and 0 bases from J; junction bases left unmatched: 3. Germline V gives CDR1 MGHDK, CDR2 SYGVNS. The CDR3 extends over 16 amino acids. Filled out from reference TRBV25-1 and TRBJ2-6, the complete variable domain reads EADIYQTPRYLVIGTGKKITLECSQTMGHDKMYWYQQDPGMELHLIHYSYGVNSTEKGDLSSESTVSRIRTEHFPLTLESARPSHTSQYLCASSAGGDSGANVLTFGAGSRLTVL.

The chain uses TRBV19 and TRBJ2-1, with D possibly TRBD2 on 7 matching bases. Trimming took off 6 bases at V and 9 bases at J, with 18 bases between the two ends. CDR1 and CDR2 (germline): LNHDA, SQIVND (reference sequence). This CDR3 region has 14 residues. CDR3 DNA sequence: TGTGCCAGTAGATTGTGGGGGGGCCCAGTTGAGCAGTTCTTC. This encodes CASRLWGGPVEQFF.

CDR3 in DNA: TGTGCCAGCAGCTACGCCGGGACAGCTTGGGGTACGCAGTATTTT. It yields the protein CASSYAGTAWGTQYF. The J gene is TRBJ2-3, the V gene TRBV11-2, with 7 positions matching TRBD1. The CDR3 is 15 amino acids. The J segment lost 8 bases and the V segment lost 4 bases, leaving 12 bases of the junction unmatched. Germline V gene sequence: CDR1 SGHAT, CDR2 FQNNGV.

This chain links TRBV7-8 with TRBJ2-3; possible D gene TRBD1, 6 bases. Trimming took off 5 bases at V and 5 bases at J, with 14 bases between the two ends. This CDR3 has 14 amino acids. The germline V gene encodes CDR1 SGHVS and CDR2 FQNEAQ. CDR3 loop: CASSRQRTEDTQYF. CDR3 DNA sequence: TGTGCCAGCAGCCGCCAAAGGACAGAAGATACGCAGTATTTT.

The chain joins TRBV19 to TRBJ1-3; D is unclear. V lost 8 bases, J lost 5 bases, and 16 bases lay in between. Germline-derived CDR1 and CDR2 are LNHDA and SQIVND (reference sequence). The CDR3 extends over 14 amino acids. CDR3 loop: CASSSDIVRNTIYF. For the CDR3, the DNA is TGTGCCAGTTCCTCTGACATAGTCAGAAACACCATATATTTT.

J is TRBJ2-2 and V is TRBV27, with TRBD2 as a possible D gene (5 bases). Germline assignment: CDR1 MNHEY and CDR2 SMNVEV (reference sequence). The CDR3 runs 12 residues. Trimming cost V 7 bases and J 6 bases, with 9 bases left between them. The CDR3 sequence is CASTRGSGELFF. Here the CDR3 DNA reads TGTGCCAGCACCCGCGGGTCCGGGGAGCTGTTTTTT.

The CDR3 region is CASSLAPLAGGRETQYF. CDR3 bases: TGTGCCAGCAGCTTGGCACCCCTAGCGGGAGGGCGGGAGACCCAGTACTTC. V usage is TRBV5-4 and J usage is TRBJ2-5, with 12 bases identical to TRBD2. Per the germline V gene, CDR1 is SGHNT and CDR2 is YYREEE (reference sequence). J gave up 5 bases and V 0 bases, and 8 bases lay outside the gene matches. The CDR3 runs to 17 residues.

This clone showed up just once. V is TRBV18 and J is TRBJ2-6; 8 nucleotides line up with TRBD1. The CDR3 length is 18 residues. With 2 bases clipped from V and 2 bases from J, the junction kept 8 bases outside the gene matches. The germline CDR1 and CDR2 sequences are KGHSH and LQKENI. CDR3 DNA: TGTGCCAGCTCACCAGTGCCCGGGACAGGACCTGGGGCCAACGTCCTGACTTTC. The encoded protein is CASSPVPGTGPGANVLTF.

This sequence joins TRBV7-3 and TRBJ2-3; D might be TRBD1 (5 bases). CDR3 size: 17 residues. Germline V lookup: CDR1 SGHTA, CDR2 FQGTGA. The ends were cut back, 2 bases at V and 6 bases at J, with 21 bases in the middle. The CDR3 protein is CASSLQGPGSVGDTQYF. CDR3 DNA: TGTGCCAGCAGCTTACAGGGTCCCGGGTCGGTAGGGGATACGCAGTATTTT. The entire variable domain, with the rest obtained from reference TRBV7-3 and TRBJ2-3, is as follows: GAGVSQTPSNKVTEKGKYVELRCDPISGHTALYWYRQSLGQGPEFLIYFQGTGAADDSGLPNDRFFAVRPEGSVSTLKIQRTERGDSAVYLCASSLQGPGSVGDTQYFGPGTRLTVL.

The chain has TRBV2 and TRBJ2-7; D possibly corresponds to TRBD1 (6 bases). This CDR3 has 14 amino acids. The germline CDR1 and CDR2 sequences are SNHLY and FYNNEI. Trimming shortened V by 4 bases and J by 7 bases, and 17 bases separated the two germline ends. In DNA form, the CDR3 reads TGTGCCAGCAGTGCTGGACAGAGGCCCGGGGAGCAGTACTTC. Translating gives CASSAGQRPGEQYF.

This clone has just a few counts. This rearrangement joins TRBV7-6 to TRBJ2-7; 12 bases align to TRBD2. This CDR3 has 15 residues. Germline V gene sequence: CDR1 SGHVS, CDR2 FNYEAQ. The J segment lost 3 bases and the V segment lost 5 bases, leaving 5 bases of the junction unmatched. The CDR3: CASSPILAGGYEQYF. The CDR3 nucleotides read TGTGCCAGCAGCCCCATACTAGCGGGAGGCTACGAGCAGTACTTC.

Concerning this clone: The identical CDR3 is also encoded by other nucleotide sequences in the sample. The chain carries TRBV27 and TRBJ1-5; 10 nucleotides line up with TRBD1. The junction had 4 bases not matched to a gene; V was cut back by 6 bases and J by 2 bases. Germline V gives CDR1 MNHEY, CDR2 SMNVEV (reference sequence). There are 15 residues in the CDR3. The CDR3 protein is CASSRDRGGNQPQHF. The CDR3 DNA sequence: TGTGCCAGCAGCCGGGACAGGGGAGGCAATCAGCCCCAGCATTTT.

This clone was found once. The rearrangement uses TRBV5-4 and TRBJ2-3; 7 bases match TRBD2. V shed 4 bases and J 2 bases; nucleotides not matched to a gene: 10. The CDR3 extends over 16 amino acids. Germline loops: CDR1 SGHNT, CDR2 YYREEE (reference sequence). The CDR3 nucleotides are TGTGCCAGCAGCCAACGGCTAGCGGCCCTCACAGATACGCAGTATTTT. Its protein product is CASSQRLAALTDTQYF. The whole variable domain, remainder taken from reference TRBV5-4 and TRBJ2-3, is ETGVTQSPTHLIKTRGQQVTLRCSSQSGHNTVSWYQQALGQGPQFIFQYYREEENGRGNFPPRFSGLQFPNYSSELNVNALELDDSALYLCASSQRLAALTDTQYFGPGTRLTVL.

This chain links TRBV19 with TRBJ2-1; D call uncertain. Germline CDR1 and CDR2: LNHDA and SQIVND (reference sequence). V lost 2 bases and J 0 bases, leaving 14 bases between the germline ends. This CDR3 spans 17 amino acids. For the CDR3, the DNA is TGTGCCAGTAGTATAATCCCACAGCTGAGCTCCTACAATGAGCAGTTCTTC. This gives the protein CASSIIPQLSSYNEQFF.

This clone has a single count. V gene TRBV9 combines with J gene TRBJ1-4, with a weak D call TRBD1 (5 bases). Germline CDR1 SGDLS, CDR2 YYNGEE. V lost 0 bases, J lost 5 bases, and 8 bases lay in between. CDR3 length: 14 amino acids. The chain's CDR3 is CASSVARENEKLFF. CDR3 nucleotide sequence: TGTGCCAGCAGCGTAGCCAGGGAAAATGAAAAACTGTTTTTT. Full variable domain (missing parts from reference TRBV9 and TRBJ1-4): DSGVTQTPKHLITATGQRVTLRCSPRSGDLSVYWYQQSLDQGLQFLIQYYNGEERAKGNILERFSAQQFPDLHSELNLSSLELGDSALYFCASSVARENEKLFFGSGTQLSVL.

Only one count was recorded for this clone. The genes are TRBV5-1 and TRBJ1-1, with a possible D match to TRBD1 (6 bases). V was shortened by 4 bases and J by 1 base, with 14 bases between the two germline ends. The CDR3 loop spans 15 amino acids. Germline loops: CDR1 SGHRS, CDR2 YFSETQ. The CDR3: CASSPRTDWNTEAFF. The CDR3 coding sequence is TGCGCCAGCAGCCCGAGGACAGACTGGAACACTGAAGCTTTCTTT. Supplemented by reference TRBV5-1 and TRBJ1-1, the full variable domain reads KAGVTQTPRYLIKTRGQQVTLSCSPISGHRSVSWYQQTPGQGLQFLFEYFSETQRNKGNFPGRFSGRQFSNSRSEMNVSTLELGDSALYLCASSPRTDWNTEAFFGQGTRLTVV.

The chain has TRBV19 and TRBJ1-5; possible D gene TRBD1, 5 bases. The germline V gene has CDR1 LNHDA and CDR2 SQIVND (reference sequence). CDR3 length equals 15 residues. Trimming left V 1 base short and J 2 bases short, with 9 bases between. CDR3 sequence: CASSIVGRGNQPQHF. CDR3 bases: TGTGCCAGTAGTATAGTGGGCAGGGGCAATCAGCCCCAGCATTTT. The variable domain in full, completed from reference TRBV19 and TRBJ1-5, reads DGGITQSPKYLFRKEGQNVTLSCEQNLNHDAMYWYRQDPGQGLRLIYYSQIVNDFQKGDIAEGYSVSREKKESFPLTVTSAQKNPTAFYLCASSIVGRGNQPQHFGDGTRLSIL.